This TCR beta chain was sequenced in a study of T-cell memory formation after mild COVID-19. V gave up 5 bases and J gave up 1 base, with 15 bases separating them. CDR1 and CDR2 from the germline V gene are SGHVS and FQNEAQ. The CDR3 is 16 amino acids. Study-level findings and limits: Confirmation of SARS-CoV-2 specificity was lacking for second-wave clones peaking day 37. The pre-infection memory compartment contained some responding clones, suggesting cross-reactive memory joined. Among clones contracting day 15 to 85, CD4/CD8 was balanced, whereas later expanders leaned CD4+.

5'RACE, which relied on constant-segment primers, yielded TCR alpha and TCR beta cDNA libraries carrying sample barcodes and UMIs. TCRdb independently ran MiXCR on the 5' RACE reads; one entry per CDR3 protein. The sample holds roughly 170,000 distinct CDR3 sequences, about 21% seen once. As for this clonotype: As yet, its antigen is unknown.

The chain uses TRBV7-8 and TRBJ1-5; unclear D gene. This TCR came from an adult woman who had mild COVID-19 (a few samples of this study predate the infection). Cell type and time point are not known. Sequenced sample: PBMCs or a T cell subset sorted from them (not recorded which). CDR3 residues: CASSRTADRSNQPQHF. The CDR3 DNA follows: TGTGCCAGCAGCCGGACGGCGGATAGGAGCAATCAGCCCCAGCATTTT.